This paragraph covers one T cell receptor (beta chain) sequence. The data were obtained in a study of cytomegalovirus exposure and HLA in healthy donors. This CDR3 region has 11 residues. The germline CDR1 and CDR2 sequences are SQVTM and ANQGSEA. With 6 bases removed from V and 6 bases from J, the gap between germline ends came to 8 bases. Researchers ran the PCR with 60 Vbeta and 13 Jbeta primers. The method was immunoSEQ multiplex PCR; TCRdb's version includes in-frame clones alone and lacks a portion of them. Of under 150,000 clones listed, 82% were seen once; the top ten hold around 2.3%. This receptor was obtained from a young woman in good health and CMV-seronegative. Input material: PBMCs. The chain uses TRBV29-1 and TRBJ1-4; D remains unclear. The CDR3 DNA is TGCAGCGTCGCGGAGGATGAAAAACTGTTTTTT. Its translation: CSVAEDEKLFF.